What follows is one T cell receptor beta chain and its context. As yet, its antigen is unknown. Germline CDR1 is SGHTA and CDR2 is FQGNSA. Trimming took 8 bases from V and 2 from J; bases not matched to a gene: 6. The CDR3 is 13 residues long. TCRbeta libraries averaged around 41,000 productive templates per sample. Generated by immunoSEQ multiplex PCR, the TCRdb table keeps only in-frame clones and is missing some. The table includes approximately 1,300 clones, around three quarters detected once. The record originates from a study of STAT3 mutations in large granular lymphocyte leukemia. Findings and caveats of the study: In several patients, dominant TCR clone burden exceeded STAT3 mutant burden. TCR clonotype switching after therapy occurred in about 35% of the 18 patients. Every T-cell large granular lymphocyte leukemia patient had at least one immunodominant TCR beta clonotype.

The V and J genes are TRBV7-2 and TRBJ2-7; the match to TRBD1 covers 7 bases. This TCR came from a woman in her seventies with T-cell large granular lymphocyte leukemia. Some clones in this sample may be carry-over from other donors' samples. Sequenced sample: peripheral blood mononuclear cells. CDR3 nucleotide sequence: TGTGCCAGCTCCGCAGGGGGAACCTACGAGCAGTACTTC. Translation gives CASSAGGTYEQYF. Using reference TRBV7-2 and TRBJ2-7 for the parts outside the CDR3, the full variable domain is GAGVSQSPSNKVTEKGKDVELRCDPISGHTALYWYRQSLGQGLEFLIYFQGNSAPDKSGLPSDRFSAERTGGSVSTLTIQRTQQEDSAVYLCASSAGGTYEQYFGPGTRLTVT.